This is a list of T cell receptor beta chains from one sample in a study of T-cell memory formation after mild COVID-19. TCRdb analysed the 5' RACE reads with MiXCR anew, one entry per CDR3 protein. The sample shows some 110,000 distinct CDR3 sequences, 9.5% to 15% of them seen only once. Sequenced sample: PBMCs or a T cell subset sorted from them (not recorded which). The receptors originated from an adult woman who had mild COVID-19 (a few samples of this study predate the infection). Cell type and time point are not known. The CDR3 runs from the conserved cysteine through the conserved F or W. The size entry is marked missing in some rows and otherwise reads once, few, many or a size class.

CDR3aa: CASSLPGTEAFF
abundance: NA
v_gene: TRBV5-1
j_gene: TRBJ1-1

CDR3aa: CATGQGFYEQYF
abundance: NA
v_gene: TRBV25-1
j_gene: TRBJ2-7

CDR3aa: CASSPFRNTGELFF
abundance: NA
v_gene: TRBV5-1
j_gene: TRBJ2-2

CDR3aa: CASSLGTQSSYEQYF
abundance: NA
v_gene: TRBV5-1
j_gene: TRBJ2-7

CDR3aa: CASSLSEGEASYEQYF
abundance: NA
v_gene: TRBV7-6
j_gene: TRBJ2-7

CDR3aa: CASSWGGRGSDEQFF
abundance: many
v_gene: TRBV5-4
j_gene: TRBJ2-1

CDR3aa: CASSLYKGAGANVLTF
abundance: few
v_gene: TRBV28
j_gene: TRBJ2-6

CDR3aa: CASSHPSAFYNEQFF
abundance: medium-sized
v_gene: TRBV7-9
j_gene: TRBJ2-1

CDR3aa: CSVRLTDTDTQYF
abundance: many
v_gene: TRBV29-1
j_gene: TRBJ2-3

CDR3aa: CASSLGLAQDYEQYF
abundance: NA
v_gene: TRBV12-3/TRBV12-4
j_gene: TRBJ2-7

CDR3aa: CASSYPGNYGYTF
abundance: NA
v_gene: TRBV6-6
j_gene: TRBJ1-2

CDR3aa: CASSQDGDGSYEQYF
abundance: NA
v_gene: TRBV4-2
j_gene: TRBJ2-7

CDR3aa: CASSFRSGGYNEQFF
abundance: NA
v_gene: TRBV12-3/TRBV12-4
j_gene: TRBJ2-1

CDR3aa: CASSHRDRAYNEQFF
abundance: few
v_gene: TRBV5-1
j_gene: TRBJ2-1

CDR3aa: CASSHAGRASEQFF
abundance: many
v_gene: TRBV7-9
j_gene: TRBJ2-1

CDR3aa: CASSQDGAGGGDIQYF
abundance: NA
v_gene: TRBV4-3
j_gene: TRBJ2-4

CDR3aa: CASSYSPSGSYEQYF
abundance: NA
v_gene: TRBV6-5
j_gene: TRBJ2-7

CDR3aa: CASSYGTGQHYGYTF
abundance: NA
v_gene: TRBV6-5
j_gene: TRBJ1-2

CDR3aa: CASSPPGSTDTQYF
abundance: many
v_gene: TRBV7-8
j_gene: TRBJ2-3

CDR3aa: CASSQEATGYGYTF
abundance: NA
v_gene: TRBV4-1
j_gene: TRBJ1-2

CDR3aa: CATSRDWRPSNYGYTF
abundance: few
v_gene: TRBV15
j_gene: TRBJ1-2

CDR3aa: CSVEGSASGRAGGDEQFF
abundance: few
v_gene: TRBV29-1
j_gene: TRBJ2-1

CDR3aa: CASSLVDQGLGLDTQYF
abundance: few
v_gene: TRBV5-1
j_gene: TRBJ2-3

CDR3aa: CASSLGTGDEAFF
abundance: NA
v_gene: TRBV11-1
j_gene: TRBJ1-1

CDR3aa: CASSFEGANEQYF
abundance: few
v_gene: TRBV19
j_gene: TRBJ2-7

CDR3aa: CSVEGRTEASYEQYF
abundance: few
v_gene: TRBV29-1
j_gene: TRBJ2-7

CDR3aa: CASSLVQLYGYTF
abundance: few
v_gene: TRBV7-9
j_gene: TRBJ1-2

CDR3aa: CASSQEDQRASTDTQYF
abundance: few
v_gene: TRBV3-1
j_gene: TRBJ2-3

CDR3aa: CSVLPGVTGTDPYEQYF
abundance: few
v_gene: TRBV29-1
j_gene: TRBJ2-7

CDR3aa: CASSAPASDGTYNEQFF
abundance: many
v_gene: TRBV7-9
j_gene: TRBJ2-1

CDR3aa: CASSQLVAYEQYF
abundance: few
v_gene: TRBV4-1
j_gene: TRBJ2-7

CDR3aa: CASSQESGGNYEQYF
abundance: few
v_gene: TRBV4-3
j_gene: TRBJ2-7

CDR3aa: CSARDVGGQGAGEQYF
abundance: NA
v_gene: TRBV20-1
j_gene: TRBJ2-7

CDR3aa: CASSSQSGGTDSYEQYF
abundance: few
v_gene: TRBV7-9
j_gene: TRBJ2-7

CDR3aa: CATINRDRGLNEQFF
abundance: NA
v_gene: TRBV15
j_gene: TRBJ2-1

CDR3aa: CASSQDDSGLNEKLFF
abundance: NA
v_gene: TRBV4-1
j_gene: TRBJ1-4

CDR3aa: CASSWNGLATKGADTQYF
abundance: few
v_gene: TRBV6-5
j_gene: TRBJ2-3

CDR3aa: CASSWTADEQYF
abundance: NA
v_gene: TRBV19
j_gene: TRBJ2-7

CDR3aa: CASSRLQASYEQYF
abundance: few
v_gene: TRBV6-5
j_gene: TRBJ2-7

CDR3aa: CASSLGAIVPGTYEQYF
abundance: NA
v_gene: TRBV5-4
j_gene: TRBJ2-7

CDR3aa: CASSLAGEVNEQFF
abundance: NA
v_gene: TRBV27
j_gene: TRBJ2-1

CDR3aa: CASSPSGLGVNEQFF
abundance: few
v_gene: TRBV7-6
j_gene: TRBJ2-1

CDR3aa: CSVLTSGSYEQYF
abundance: NA
v_gene: TRBV29-1
j_gene: TRBJ2-7

CDR3aa: CASSSTAEGGNEQFF
abundance: many
v_gene: TRBV6-5
j_gene: TRBJ2-1

CDR3aa: CASSQGELTYEQYF
abundance: NA
v_gene: TRBV3-1
j_gene: TRBJ2-7